The rows below give T cell receptor beta chains drawn from one sample of a study of CD8 T cell repertoires and HIV-1 epitope variants. Profiled with immunoSEQ multiplex PCR; TCRdb holds only in-frame clones, not every one. The sample lists under 7,000 clones, 66% occurring once. For these receptors, no antigen is known. The material sequenced was cultured CD8+ T cells derived from PBMCs. The receptor set was obtained from a male donor with HIV. Both conserved end residues are part of each CDR3. Fields, in order: clone size, D gene, J gene, V gene, CDR3 DNA, CDR3 protein. D genes are given only for firm matches. A clone size is listed for some rows: how often the clone was seen (once, few, many), or a class if it is expanded.

-,TRBD2,TRBJ2-1,TRBV28,TGTGCCAGCAGTTTACTTTCGCGGGAGGGGGGTGAGCAGTTCTTC,CASSLLSREGGEQFF
-,-,TRBJ2-7,TRBV2,TGTGCCAGTTCCCGGGACTTGTCGGCCTACGAGCAGTACTTC,CASSRDLSAYEQYF
-,-,TRBJ2-1,TRBV20-1,TGCAGTGCTAGAGAACCAAACTCGGAGTTCTTC,CSAREPNSEFF
once,-,TRBJ1-2,TRBV28,TGTGCCAGCAGTTTATGGCAGCGCGATGGCTACACCTTC,CASSLWQRDGYTF
-,-,TRBJ2-2,TRBV10-3,TGTGCCACCCACCAGCCCGACCTCGGGGAGCTGTTTTTT,CATHQPDLGELFF
few,TRBD1,TRBJ2-1,TRBV19,TGTGCCAGTAGTATCGGACAGGGGGCGGATGAGCAGTTCTTC,CASSIGQGADEQFF
-,TRBD1,TRBJ2-1,TRBV27,TGTGCCAGCAGCCTGGGACAGGAGTACAATGAGCAGTTCTTC,CASSLGQEYNEQFF
-,TRBD2,TRBJ2-1,TRBV28,TGTGCCAGCAGTTTATCTAGCGGGGGATACAATGAGCAGTTCTTC,CASSLSSGGYNEQFF
once,-,TRBJ2-5,TRBV29-1,TGCAGCGCAACCCCAGGGAGAGCGCAAGAGACCCAGTACTTC,CSATPGRAQETQYF
-,-,TRBJ2-7,TRBV28,TGTGCCAGCAGTCTTAGTCGCCCCGAGCAGTACTTC,CASSLSRPEQYF
-,-,TRBJ1-1,TRBV10-3,TGTGCCATCAGTGAAGGGGACACTGAAGCTTTCTTT,CAISEGDTEAFF
-,-,TRBJ2-2,TRBV7-6,TGTGCCAGCAGCTCCGATTTGACCGAACTGGGGACCGGGGAGCTGTTTTTT,CASSSDLTELGTGELFF
-,-,TRBJ1-5,TRBV6-5,TGTGCCAGCAGTTTCTTTCAGGGAGAGCCCCAGCATTTT,CASSFFQGEPQHF
-,-,TRBJ2-7,TRBV5-6,TGTGCCAGCAGCGGACCCATCTACGAGCAGTACTTC,CASSGPIYEQYF
-,-,TRBJ1-2,TRBV11-2,TGTGCCAGCAGCTTATCGGCAGGGTCCTATGGCTACACCTTC,CASSLSAGSYGYTF
-,-,TRBJ2-7,TRBV6-5,TGTGCCAGCAGTTACTCGACGGCATACGAGCAGTACTTC,CASSYSTAYEQYF
-,-,TRBJ2-7,TRBV19,TGTGCCAGCGAACAGGGCCACGAGCAGTACTTC,CASEQGHEQYF
-,-,TRBJ2-2,TRBV6-5,TGTGCCAGCAGCTCAGACGACCTTTTGGCCGGGGAGCTGTTTTTT,CASSSDDLLAGELFF
-,-,TRBJ2-6,TRBV6-5,TGTGCCAGCAGTTACTCGACGGGGGCTGGGGCCAACGTCCTGACTTTC,CASSYSTGAGANVLTF
-,-,TRBJ2-7,TRBV5-1,TGCGCCAGCAGCTTGGAGGGGATGGAATACGAGCAGTACTTC,CASSLEGMEYEQYF
-,-,TRBJ2-7,TRBV28,TGTGCCAGCAGTTTCCGGCTAGCGGAAGGGGGTACTCCTATCGAGCAGTACTTC,CASSFRLAEGGTPIEQYF
-,-,TRBJ1-2,TRBV11-2,TGTGCCAGCAGCTTAGATAGTAGGAACTCTCCTCACTATGGCTACACCTTC,CASSLDSRNSPHYGYTF
-,-,TRBJ2-1,TRBV4-1,TGCGCCAGCAGCCAAGCGAGCTCCTACAATGAGCAGTTCTTC,CASSQASSYNEQFF